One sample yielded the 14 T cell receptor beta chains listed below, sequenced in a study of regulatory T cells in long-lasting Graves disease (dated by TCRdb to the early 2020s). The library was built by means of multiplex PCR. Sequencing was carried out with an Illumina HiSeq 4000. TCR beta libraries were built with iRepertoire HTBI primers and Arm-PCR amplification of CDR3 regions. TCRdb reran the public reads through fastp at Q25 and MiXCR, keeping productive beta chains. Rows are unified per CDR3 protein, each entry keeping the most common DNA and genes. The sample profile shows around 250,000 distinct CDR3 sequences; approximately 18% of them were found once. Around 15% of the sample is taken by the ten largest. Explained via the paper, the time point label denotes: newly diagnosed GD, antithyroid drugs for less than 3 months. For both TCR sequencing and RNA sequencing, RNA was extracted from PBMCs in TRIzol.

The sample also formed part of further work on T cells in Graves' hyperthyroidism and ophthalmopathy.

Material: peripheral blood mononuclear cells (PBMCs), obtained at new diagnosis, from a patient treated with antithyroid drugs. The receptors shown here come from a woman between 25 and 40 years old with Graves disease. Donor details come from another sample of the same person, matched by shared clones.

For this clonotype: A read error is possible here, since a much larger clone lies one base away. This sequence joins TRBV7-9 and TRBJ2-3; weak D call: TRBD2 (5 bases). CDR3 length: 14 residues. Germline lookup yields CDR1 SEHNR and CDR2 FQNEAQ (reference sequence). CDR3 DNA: TGTACCAGCAGCTTAGCGAGGTTGGGAGATACGCAGTATTTT. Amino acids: CTSSLARLGDTQYF.

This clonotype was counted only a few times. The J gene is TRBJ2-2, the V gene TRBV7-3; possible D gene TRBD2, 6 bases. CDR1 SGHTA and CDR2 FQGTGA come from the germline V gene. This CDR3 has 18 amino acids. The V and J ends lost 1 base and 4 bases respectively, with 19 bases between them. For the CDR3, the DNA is TGTGCCAGCAGCTTAAAGGCGGAGGGCGGGGAGCGCACCGGGGAGCTGTTTTTT. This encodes CASSLKAEGGERTGELFF.

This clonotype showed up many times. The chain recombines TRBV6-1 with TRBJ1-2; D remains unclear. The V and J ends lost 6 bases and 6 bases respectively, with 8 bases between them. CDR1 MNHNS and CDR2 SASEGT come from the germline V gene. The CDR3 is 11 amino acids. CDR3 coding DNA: TGTGCCAGCAGCTCCTTCCATGGCTACACCTTC. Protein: CASSSFHGYTF.

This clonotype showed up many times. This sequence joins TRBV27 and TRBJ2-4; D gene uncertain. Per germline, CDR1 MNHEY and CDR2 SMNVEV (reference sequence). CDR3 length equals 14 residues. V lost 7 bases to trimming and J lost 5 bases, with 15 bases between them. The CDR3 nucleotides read TGTGCCAGCAAAGGCGTACTACACGAAAACATTCAGTACTTC. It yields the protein CASKGVLHENIQYF.

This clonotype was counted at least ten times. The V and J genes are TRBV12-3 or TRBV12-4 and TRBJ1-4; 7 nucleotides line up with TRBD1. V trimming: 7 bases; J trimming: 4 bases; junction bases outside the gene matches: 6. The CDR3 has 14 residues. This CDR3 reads CASTLGQINEKLFF. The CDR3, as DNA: TGTGCCAGCACCTTGGGACAGATTAATGAAAAACTGTTTTTT.

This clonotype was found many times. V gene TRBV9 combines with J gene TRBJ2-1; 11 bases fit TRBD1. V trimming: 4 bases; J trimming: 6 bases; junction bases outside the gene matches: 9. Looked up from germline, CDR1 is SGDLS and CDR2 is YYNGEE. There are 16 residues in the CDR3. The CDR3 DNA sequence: TGTGCCAGCAGCCCCGATCCGGGACAGGGGGTCAATGAGCAGTTCTTC. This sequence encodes CASSPDPGQGVNEQFF. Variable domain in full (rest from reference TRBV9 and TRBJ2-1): DSGVTQTPKHLITATGQRVTLRCSPRSGDLSVYWYQQSLDQGLQFLIQYYNGEERAKGNILERFSAQQFPDLHSELNLSSLELGDSALYFCASSPDPGQGVNEQFFGPGTRLTVL.

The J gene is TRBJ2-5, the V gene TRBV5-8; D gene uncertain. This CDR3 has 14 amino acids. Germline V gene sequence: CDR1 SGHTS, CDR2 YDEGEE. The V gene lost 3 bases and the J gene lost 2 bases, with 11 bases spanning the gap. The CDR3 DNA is TGTGCCAGCAGCTCCTTGGGCCTTCAAGAGACCCAGTACTTC. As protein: CASSSLGLQETQYF.

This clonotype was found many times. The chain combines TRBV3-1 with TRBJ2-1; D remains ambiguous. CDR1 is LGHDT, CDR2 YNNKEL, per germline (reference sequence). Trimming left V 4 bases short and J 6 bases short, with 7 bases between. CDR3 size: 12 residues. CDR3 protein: CASSRWVNEQFF. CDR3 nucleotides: TGTGCCAGCAGCCGCTGGGTCAATGAGCAGTTCTTC.

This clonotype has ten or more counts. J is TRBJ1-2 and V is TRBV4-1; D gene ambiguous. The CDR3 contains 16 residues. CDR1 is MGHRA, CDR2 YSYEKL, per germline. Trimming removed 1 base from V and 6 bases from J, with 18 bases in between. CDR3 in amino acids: CASSQVSAVVGDGYTF. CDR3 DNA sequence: TGCGCCAGCAGCCAAGTTTCGGCTGTGGTTGGGGATGGCTACACCTTC.

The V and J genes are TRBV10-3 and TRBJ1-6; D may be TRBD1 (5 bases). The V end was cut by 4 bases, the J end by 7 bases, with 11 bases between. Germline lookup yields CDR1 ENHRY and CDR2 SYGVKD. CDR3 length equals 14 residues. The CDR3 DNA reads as TGTGCCATCAGTGTCCAGGGTCTAAATTCACCCCTCCACTTT. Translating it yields CAISVQGLNSPLHF.

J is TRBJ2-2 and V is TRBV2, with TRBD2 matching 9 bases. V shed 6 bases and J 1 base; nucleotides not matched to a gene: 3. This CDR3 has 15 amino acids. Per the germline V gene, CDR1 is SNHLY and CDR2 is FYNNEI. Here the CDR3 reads CASRAGGRNTGELFF. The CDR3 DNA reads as TGTGCCAGCAGGGCGGGGGGGCGGAACACCGGGGAGCTGTTTTTT.

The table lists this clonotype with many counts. CDR3 amino acids: CASSYGGQETQYF. CDR3 DNA: TGTGCCAGCAGTTACGGGGGACAAGAGACCCAGTACTTC. The rearrangement uses TRBV6-2 or TRBV6-3 and TRBJ2-5, with D perhaps being TRBD1 or TRBD2 (5 bases each). V lost 2 bases and J 2 bases, leaving 6 bases between the germline ends. Germline CDR1 is MNHEY and CDR2 is SVGEGT. CDR3 length: 13 residues.

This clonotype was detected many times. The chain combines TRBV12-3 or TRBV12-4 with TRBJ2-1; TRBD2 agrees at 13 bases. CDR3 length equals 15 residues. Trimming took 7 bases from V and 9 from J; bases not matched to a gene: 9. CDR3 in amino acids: CASTRGLAGRGEQFF. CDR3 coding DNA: TGTGCCAGCACACGGGGACTAGCGGGGCGGGGTGAGCAGTTCTTC.

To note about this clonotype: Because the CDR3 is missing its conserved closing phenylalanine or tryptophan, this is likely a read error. For the CDR3, the DNA is TGTGCCAGCAGCCTCGCGCCAGCGGGCTCGGACACTGAAGCTTTCCTT. Protein sequence: CASSLAPAGSDTEAFL. This chain connects TRBV3-1 to TRBJ1-1, with no clear D. CDR3 length: 16 amino acids. Germline CDR1 reads LGHDT; CDR2 reads YNNKEL (reference sequence). Trimming took off 4 bases at V and 3 bases at J, with 18 bases between the two ends.